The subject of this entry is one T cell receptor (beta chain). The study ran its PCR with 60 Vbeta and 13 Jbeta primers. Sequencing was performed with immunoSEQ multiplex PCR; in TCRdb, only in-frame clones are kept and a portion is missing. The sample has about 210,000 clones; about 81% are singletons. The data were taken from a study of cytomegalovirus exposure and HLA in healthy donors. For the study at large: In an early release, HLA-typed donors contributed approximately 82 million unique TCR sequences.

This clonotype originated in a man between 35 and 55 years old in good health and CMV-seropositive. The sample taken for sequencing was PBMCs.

The CDR3 DNA reads TGCGCCAGCAGCTTGGGGCTAGCGGGAGCTGGGGCCAACGTCCTGACTTTC. This sequence encodes CASSLGLAGAGANVLTF. This chain links TRBV5-1 with TRBJ2-6, with 10 bases aligning to TRBD2. The V and J ends lost 0 bases and 2 bases, in that order; junction bases with no gene match: 2. In germline, CDR1 is SGHRS, CDR2 YFSETQ. This CDR3 contains 17 residues.